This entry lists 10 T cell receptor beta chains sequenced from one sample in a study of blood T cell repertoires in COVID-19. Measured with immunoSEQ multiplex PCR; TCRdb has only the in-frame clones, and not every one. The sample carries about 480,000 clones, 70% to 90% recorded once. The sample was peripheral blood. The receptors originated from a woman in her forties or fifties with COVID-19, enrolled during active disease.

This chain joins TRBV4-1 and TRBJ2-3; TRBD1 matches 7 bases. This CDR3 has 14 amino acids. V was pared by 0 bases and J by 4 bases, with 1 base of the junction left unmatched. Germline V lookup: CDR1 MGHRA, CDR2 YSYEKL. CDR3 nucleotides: TGCGCCAGCAGCCAAGAGAGGGGGCCAGATACGCAGTATTTT. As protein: CASSQERGPDTQYF.

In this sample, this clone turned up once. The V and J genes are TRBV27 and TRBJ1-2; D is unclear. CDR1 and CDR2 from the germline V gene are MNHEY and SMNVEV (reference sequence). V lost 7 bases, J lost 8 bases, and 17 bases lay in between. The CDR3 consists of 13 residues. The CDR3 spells CASMGGGVKGYTF. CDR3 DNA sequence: TGTGCCAGCATGGGAGGTGGGGTCAAAGGCTACACCTTC.

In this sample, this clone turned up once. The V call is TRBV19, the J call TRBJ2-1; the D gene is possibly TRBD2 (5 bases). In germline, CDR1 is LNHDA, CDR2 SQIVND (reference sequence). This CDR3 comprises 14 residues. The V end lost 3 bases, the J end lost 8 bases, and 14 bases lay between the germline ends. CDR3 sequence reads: CASSIIVAGDEQFF. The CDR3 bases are TGTGCCAGTAGTATCATCGTGGCCGGGGATGAGCAGTTCTTC.

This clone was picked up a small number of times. The CDR3 bases are TGTGCCAGCTTGGGACAGGGGGTAACTGAAGCTTTCTTT. This translates into CASLGQGVTEAFF. The J gene is TRBJ1-1, the V gene TRBV28; TRBD1 aligns across 11 bases. This CDR3 has 13 amino acids. Germline V CDR1 and CDR2: MDHEN, SYDVKM. After removal of 8 bases from V and 5 bases from J, the junction contained 4 bases not matched to a gene.

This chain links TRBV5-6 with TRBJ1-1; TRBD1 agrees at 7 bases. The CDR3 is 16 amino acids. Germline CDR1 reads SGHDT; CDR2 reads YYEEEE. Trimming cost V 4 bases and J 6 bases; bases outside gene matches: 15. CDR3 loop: CASSNEGLFTGAEAFF. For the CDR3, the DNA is TGTGCCAGCAGCAATGAAGGCCTCTTTACAGGGGCTGAAGCTTTCTTT.

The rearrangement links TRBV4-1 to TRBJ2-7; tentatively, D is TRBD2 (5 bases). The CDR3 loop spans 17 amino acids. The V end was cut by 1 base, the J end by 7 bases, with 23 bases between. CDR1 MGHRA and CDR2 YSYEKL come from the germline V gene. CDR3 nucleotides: TGCGCCAGCAGCCAAGTTCTTGGGGAGAGGGCCCGTCGAGAGCAGTACTTC. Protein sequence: CASSQVLGERARREQYF.

CDR3 sequence (DNA): TGTGCCAGCAGTTTCCAGACTCCTTATAATGAAAAACTGTTTTTT. Its protein product is CASSFQTPYNEKLFF. V and J are TRBV28 and TRBJ1-4; D is unresolved. V was trimmed by 3 bases and J by 4 bases, leaving 12 bases between them. The CDR3 totals 15 residues. Germline V gene lookup returns CDR1 MDHEN and CDR2 SYDVKM.

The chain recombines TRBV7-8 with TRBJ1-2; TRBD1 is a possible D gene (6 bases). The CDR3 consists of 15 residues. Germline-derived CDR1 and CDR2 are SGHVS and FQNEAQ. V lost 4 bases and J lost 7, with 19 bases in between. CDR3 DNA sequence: TGTGCCAGCAGCTCTACGCCTACAGGGTCTAGTGGCTACACCTTC. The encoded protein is CASSSTPTGSSGYTF.

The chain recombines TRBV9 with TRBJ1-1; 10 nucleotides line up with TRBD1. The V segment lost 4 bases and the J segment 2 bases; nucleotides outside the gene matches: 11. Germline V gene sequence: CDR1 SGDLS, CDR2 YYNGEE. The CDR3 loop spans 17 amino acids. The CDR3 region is CASSIPPGQGPNTEAFF. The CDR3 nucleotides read TGTGCCAGCAGCATTCCACCGGGACAGGGGCCCAACACTGAAGCTTTCTTT.

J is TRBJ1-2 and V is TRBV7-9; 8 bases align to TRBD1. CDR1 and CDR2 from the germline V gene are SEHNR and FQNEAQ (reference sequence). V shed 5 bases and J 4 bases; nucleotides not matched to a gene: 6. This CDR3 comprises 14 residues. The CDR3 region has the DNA TGTGCCAGCAGCCATTCGGACAGGGCCTATGGCTACACCTTC. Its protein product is CASSHSDRAYGYTF.